These T cell receptor beta chains were read from a single sample in a study of T cell responses to AZD1222 COVID-19 vaccine. Here immunoSEQ multiplex PCR was the method, and the copy in TCRdb shows in-frame clones only, minus some. The sample lists some 130,000 clones, 89% seen once, with around a tenth in the top ten. Sequenced here: peripheral blood, sampled 28 days after the second AZD1222 dose. Source of these receptors: an adult who received the AZD1222 COVID-19 vaccine. The CDR3 runs from the conserved cysteine through the conserved F or W. Fields, in order: J gene, D gene, V gene, CDR3 protein, CDR3 DNA. D genes are given only for firm matches.

j_call: TRBJ2-2
d_call: .
v_call: TRBV5-1
cdr3_aa: CASSFVGGNTGELFF
cdr3_nt: TGCGCCAGCAGCTTTGTGGGAGGTAACACCGGGGAGCTGTTTTTT

j_call: TRBJ2-4
d_call: .
v_call: TRBV11-2
cdr3_aa: CASSPSWVGAKNIQYF
cdr3_nt: TGTGCCAGCAGCCCCAGCTGGGTTGGAGCCAAAAACATTCAGTACTTC

j_call: TRBJ2-1
d_call: TRBD1
v_call: TRBV12-5
cdr3_aa: CASVPPPGQVGYNEQFF
cdr3_nt: TGTGCTAGTGTGCCGCCCCCGGGACAGGTCGGTTACAATGAGCAGTTCTTC

j_call: TRBJ1-2
d_call: TRBD1
v_call: TRBV4-1
cdr3_aa: CASSQVTGGNYGYTF
cdr3_nt: TGCGCCAGCAGCCAAGTAACAGGGGGGAACTATGGCTACACCTTC

j_call: TRBJ2-3
d_call: TRBD2
v_call: TRBV5-4
cdr3_aa: CASSQGGRTDTQYF
cdr3_nt: TGTGCCAGCAGCCAGGGAGGGCGCACAGATACGCAGTATTTT

j_call: TRBJ1-6
d_call: .
v_call: TRBV21-1
cdr3_aa: CASSTLLGGASSYNSPLHF
cdr3_nt: TGTGCCAGCAGCACACTTCTTGGAGGGGCCAGCTCCTATAATTCACCCCTCCACTTT

j_call: TRBJ1-2
d_call: .
v_call: TRBV4-1
cdr3_aa: CASSQDSWGYTF
cdr3_nt: TGCGCCAGCAGCCAAGACAGTTGGGGCTACACCTTC

j_call: TRBJ1-1
d_call: .
v_call: TRBV3-1/TRBV3-2
cdr3_aa: CASSLRQALMNTEAFF
cdr3_nt: TGTGCCAGCAGCCTTAGACAGGCGCTCATGAACACTGAAGCTTTCTTT

j_call: TRBJ1-1
d_call: .
v_call: TRBV10-3
cdr3_aa: CAIASANTEAFF
cdr3_nt: TGTGCCATCGCCTCAGCAAACACTGAAGCTTTCTTT

j_call: TRBJ1-6
d_call: TRBD1
v_call: TRBV14
cdr3_aa: CASSGADRVVSPLHF
cdr3_nt: TGTGCCAGCAGCGGGGCGGACAGGGTAGTGTCACCCCTCCACTTT

j_call: TRBJ2-2
d_call: TRBD2
v_call: TRBV5-1
cdr3_aa: CASSLAAGAGAGELFF
cdr3_nt: TGCGCCAGCAGCTTGGCAGCGGGAGCAGGGGCCGGGGAGCTGTTTTTT

j_call: TRBJ1-1
d_call: TRBD1
v_call: TRBV18
cdr3_aa: CASSPKSRGIWDNTEAFF
cdr3_nt: TGTGCCAGCTCACCAAAAAGCAGGGGGATTTGGGACAACACTGAAGCTTTCTTT

j_call: TRBJ1-2
d_call: .
v_call: TRBV7-9
cdr3_aa: CASSLVRGNYGYTF
cdr3_nt: TGTGCCAGCAGCTTAGTTCGGGGTAACTATGGCTACACCTTC

j_call: TRBJ2-7
d_call: .
v_call: TRBV19
cdr3_aa: CASSWGDASSYEQYF
cdr3_nt: TGTGCCAGTAGTTGGGGGGATGCGAGCTCCTACGAGCAGTACTTC

j_call: TRBJ1-6
d_call: .
v_call: TRBV12-5
cdr3_aa: CASGRKQNSPLHF
cdr3_nt: TGTGCTAGTGGGCGGAAGCAGAATTCACCCCTCCACTTT

j_call: TRBJ1-5
d_call: .
v_call: TRBV5-1
cdr3_aa: CASSWAGDQPQHF
cdr3_nt: TGCGCCAGCAGCTGGGCAGGGGATCAGCCCCAGCATTTT

j_call: TRBJ1-4
d_call: .
v_call: TRBV18
cdr3_aa: CASSLGGTNEKLFF
cdr3_nt: TGTGCCAGCTCACTCGGGGGGACTAATGAAAAACTGTTTTTT